One T cell receptor (beta chain) is described in this entry. These data are taken from a study of blood T cell repertoires in COVID-19. On the study more broadly: There were acute and convalescent COVID-19 samples, and they came from the United States, Italy and Spain. PBMCs, B-cell-depleted T cells, or T cells were the source of the cDNA or gDNA that made up the material.

Per the authors' pipeline: Estimation of nucleated cell counts relied on the amplification of reference gene primers. The assay was immunoSEQ multiplex PCR, and TCRdb's table has in-frame clones only and misses some. The V and J calls and clone size were taken over from that table, and D and trimming were inferred from the DNA. This sample has some 42,000 clones, with around nine tenths found just once. Sequenced sample: peripheral blood. The clonotype comes from a human donor in a cohort sampled during active COVID-19.

The DNA of the CDR3 is TGCGCCAGCAGCTCCACAGGGATAACCTACGAGCAGTACTTC. This encodes CASSSTGITYEQYF. The rearrangement uses TRBV5-1 and TRBJ2-7; D possibly corresponds to TRBD1 (6 bases). Germline assignment: CDR1 SGHRS and CDR2 YFSETQ. The CDR3 runs to 14 residues. V gave up 3 bases and J gave up 2 bases, with 12 bases separating them.